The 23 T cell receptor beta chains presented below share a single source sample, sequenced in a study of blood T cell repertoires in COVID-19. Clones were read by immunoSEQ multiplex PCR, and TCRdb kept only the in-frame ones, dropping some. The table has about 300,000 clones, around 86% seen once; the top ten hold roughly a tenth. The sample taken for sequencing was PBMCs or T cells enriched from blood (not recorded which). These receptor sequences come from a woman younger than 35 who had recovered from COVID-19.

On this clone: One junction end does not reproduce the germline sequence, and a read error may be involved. The CDR3 region is CASSQDRETGGGTPHF. The CDR3 region has the DNA TGTGCCAGCAGCCAAGATCGGGAGACAGGGGGCGGAACCCCCCACTTC. V usage is TRBV4-2 and J usage is TRBJ2-7, with 10 bases fitting TRBD1. Germline CDR1 reads LGHNA; CDR2 reads YNFKEQ. The CDR3 consists of 16 residues.

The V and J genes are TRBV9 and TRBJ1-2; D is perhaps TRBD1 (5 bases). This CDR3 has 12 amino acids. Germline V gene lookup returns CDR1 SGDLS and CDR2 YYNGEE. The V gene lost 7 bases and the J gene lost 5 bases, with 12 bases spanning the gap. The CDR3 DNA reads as TGTGCCAGCGGTCGCAGGGATTATGGCTACACCTTC. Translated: CASGRRDYGYTF.

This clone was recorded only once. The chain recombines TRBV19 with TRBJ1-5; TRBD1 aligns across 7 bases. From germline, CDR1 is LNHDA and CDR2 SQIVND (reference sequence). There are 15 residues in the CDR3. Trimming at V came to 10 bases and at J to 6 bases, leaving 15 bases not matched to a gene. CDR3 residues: CATQSRRGPGQPQHF. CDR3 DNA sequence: TGTGCCACCCAATCGCGGAGGGGGCCTGGTCAGCCCCAGCATTTT.

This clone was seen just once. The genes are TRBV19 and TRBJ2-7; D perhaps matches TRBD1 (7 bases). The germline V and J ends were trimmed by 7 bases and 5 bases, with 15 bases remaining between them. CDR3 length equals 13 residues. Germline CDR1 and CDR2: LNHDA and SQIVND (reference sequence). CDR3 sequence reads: CASIGGRGDEQYF. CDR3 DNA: TGTGCCAGTATCGGAGGCAGGGGGGACGAGCAGTACTTC.

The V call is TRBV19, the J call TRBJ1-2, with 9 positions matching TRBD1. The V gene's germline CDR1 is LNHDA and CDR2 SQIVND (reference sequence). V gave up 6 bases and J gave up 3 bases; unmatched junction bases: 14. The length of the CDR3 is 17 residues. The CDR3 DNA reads TGTGCCAGTAGAACAAACAGGGGGCTGGGGCAAGACTATGGCTACACCTTC. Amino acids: CASRTNRGLGQDYGYTF. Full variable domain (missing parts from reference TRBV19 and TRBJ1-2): DGGITQSPKYLFRKEGQNVTLSCEQNLNHDAMYWYRQDPGQGLRLIYYSQIVNDFQKGDIAEGYSVSREKKESFPLTVTSAQKNPTAFYLCASRTNRGLGQDYGYTFGSGTRLTVV.

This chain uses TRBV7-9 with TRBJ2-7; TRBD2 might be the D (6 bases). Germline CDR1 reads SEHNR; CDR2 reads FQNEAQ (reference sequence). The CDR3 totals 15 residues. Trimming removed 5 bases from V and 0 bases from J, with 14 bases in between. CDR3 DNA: TGTGCCAGCAGCCACCACCTAGCGAGCTCCTACGAGCAGTACTTC. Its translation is CASSHHLASSYEQYF. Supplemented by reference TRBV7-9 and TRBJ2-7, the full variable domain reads DTGVSQNPRHKITKRGQNVTFRCDPISEHNRLYWYRQTLGQGPEFLTYFQNEAQLEKSRLLSDRFSAERPKGSFSTLEIQRTEQGDSAMYLCASSHHLASSYEQYFGPGTRLTVT.

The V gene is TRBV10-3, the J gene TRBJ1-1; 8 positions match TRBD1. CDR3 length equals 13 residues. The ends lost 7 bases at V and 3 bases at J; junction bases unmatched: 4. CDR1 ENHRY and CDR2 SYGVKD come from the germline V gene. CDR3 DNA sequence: TGTGCCATCACTACGGACAGGGACACTGAAGCTTTCTTT. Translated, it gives CAITTDRDTEAFF.

CDR3 residues: CAITVDSLYNEQFF. The CDR3 coding sequence is TGTGCCATCACCGTAGATAGCCTCTACAATGAGCAGTTCTTC. The chain combines TRBV10-3 with TRBJ2-1; D not resolved. Germline lookup yields CDR1 ENHRY and CDR2 SYGVKD. The CDR3 extends over 14 amino acids. The V end was cut by 7 bases, the J end by 3 bases, with 13 bases between.

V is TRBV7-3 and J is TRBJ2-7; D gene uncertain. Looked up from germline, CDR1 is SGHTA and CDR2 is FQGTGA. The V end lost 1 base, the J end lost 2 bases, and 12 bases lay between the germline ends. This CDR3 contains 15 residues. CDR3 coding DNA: TGTGCCAGCAGCTTAATCCCCGGAGACCCCTACGAGCAGTACTTC. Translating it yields CASSLIPGDPYEQYF.

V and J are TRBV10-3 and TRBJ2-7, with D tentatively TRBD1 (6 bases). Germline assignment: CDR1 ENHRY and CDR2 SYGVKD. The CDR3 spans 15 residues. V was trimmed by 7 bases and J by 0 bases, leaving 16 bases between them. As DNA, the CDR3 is TGTGCCATCAAGGGGGATTTTCCCAGCTCCTACGAGCAGTACTTC. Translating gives CAIKGDFPSSYEQYF.

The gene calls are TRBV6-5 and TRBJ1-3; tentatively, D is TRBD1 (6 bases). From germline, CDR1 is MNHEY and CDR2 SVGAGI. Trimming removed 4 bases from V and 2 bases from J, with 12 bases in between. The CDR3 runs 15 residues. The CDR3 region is CASSFQGIAGNTIYF. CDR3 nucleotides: TGTGCCAGCAGTTTCCAGGGGATCGCTGGAAACACCATATATTTT.

The CDR3 DNA reads as TGTGCCAGCAGTTTAGCGGGGTCGGGCAATCAGCCCCAGCATTTT. Protein sequence: CASSLAGSGNQPQHF. The chain uses TRBV28 and TRBJ1-5; D remains ambiguous. The CDR3 is made up of 15 amino acids. V was shortened by 2 bases and J by 2 bases, with 10 bases between the two germline ends. Germline-derived CDR1 and CDR2 are MDHEN and SYDVKM. Supplemented by reference TRBV28 and TRBJ1-5, the full variable domain reads DVKVTQSSRYLVKRTGEKVFLECVQDMDHENMFWYRQDPGLGLRLIYFSYDVKMKEKGDIPEGYSVSREKKERFSLILESASTNQTSMYLCASSLAGSGNQPQHFGDGTRLSIL.

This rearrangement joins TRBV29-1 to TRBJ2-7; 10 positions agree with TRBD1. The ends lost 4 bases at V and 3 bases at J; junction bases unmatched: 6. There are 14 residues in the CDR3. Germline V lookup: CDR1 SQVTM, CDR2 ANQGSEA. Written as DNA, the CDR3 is TGCAGCGTTGTTACAAGGGACAGGGGCTACGAGCAGTACTTC. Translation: CSVVTRDRGYEQYF.

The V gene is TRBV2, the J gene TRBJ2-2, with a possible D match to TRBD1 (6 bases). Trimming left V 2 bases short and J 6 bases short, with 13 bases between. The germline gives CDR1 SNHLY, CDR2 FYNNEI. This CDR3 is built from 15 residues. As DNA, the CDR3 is TGTGCCAGCAGTGAAATAACAGGGAAATCCGGGGAGCTGTTTTTT. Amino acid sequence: CASSEITGKSGELFF.

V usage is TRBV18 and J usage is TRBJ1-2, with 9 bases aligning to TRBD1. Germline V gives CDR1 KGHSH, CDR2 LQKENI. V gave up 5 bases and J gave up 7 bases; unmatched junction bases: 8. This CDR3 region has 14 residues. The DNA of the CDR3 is TGTGCCAGCTCATCGAAACAGGGGGCAGGTGGCTACACCTTC. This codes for CASSSKQGAGGYTF.

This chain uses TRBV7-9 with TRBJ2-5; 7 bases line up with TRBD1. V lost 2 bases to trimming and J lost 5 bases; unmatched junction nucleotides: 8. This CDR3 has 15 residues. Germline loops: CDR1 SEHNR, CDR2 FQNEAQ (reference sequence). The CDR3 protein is CASSLNTGELETQYF. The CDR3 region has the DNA TGTGCCAGCAGCTTAAATACAGGGGAGTTGGAGACCCAGTACTTC. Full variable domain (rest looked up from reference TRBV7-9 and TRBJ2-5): DTGVSQNPRHKITKRGQNVTFRCDPISEHNRLYWYRQTLGQGPEFLTYFQNEAQLEKSRLLSDRFSAERPKGSFSTLEIQRTEQGDSAMYLCASSLNTGELETQYFGPGTRLLVL.

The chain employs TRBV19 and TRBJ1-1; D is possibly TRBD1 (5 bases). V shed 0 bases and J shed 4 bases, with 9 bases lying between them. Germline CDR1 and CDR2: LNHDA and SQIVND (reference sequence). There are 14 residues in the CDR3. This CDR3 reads CASSIDTDITEAFF. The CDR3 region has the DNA TGTGCCAGTAGTATAGACACGGACATCACTGAAGCTTTCTTT.

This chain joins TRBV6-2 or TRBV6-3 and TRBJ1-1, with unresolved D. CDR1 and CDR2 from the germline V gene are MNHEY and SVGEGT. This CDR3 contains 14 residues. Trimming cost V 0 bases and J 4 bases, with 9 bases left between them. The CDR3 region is CASSYSSGSTEAFF. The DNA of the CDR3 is TGTGCCAGCAGTTACTCGAGTGGGAGCACTGAAGCTTTCTTT.

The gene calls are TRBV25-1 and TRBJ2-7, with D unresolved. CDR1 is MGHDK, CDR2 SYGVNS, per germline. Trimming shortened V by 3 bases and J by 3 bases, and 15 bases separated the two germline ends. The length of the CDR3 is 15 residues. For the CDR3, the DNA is TGTGCCAGCAGTGATCCGAGAGGCCCGAACTACGAGCAGTACTTC. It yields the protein CASSDPRGPNYEQYF.

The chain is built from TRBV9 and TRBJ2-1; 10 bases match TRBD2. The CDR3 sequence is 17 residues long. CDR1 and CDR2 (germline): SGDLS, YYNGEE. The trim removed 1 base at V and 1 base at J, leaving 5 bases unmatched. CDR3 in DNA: TGTGCCAGCAGCGTAAGCAGCGGGAGGGAATCCTACAATGAGCAGTTCTTC. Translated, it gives CASSVSSGRESYNEQFF.

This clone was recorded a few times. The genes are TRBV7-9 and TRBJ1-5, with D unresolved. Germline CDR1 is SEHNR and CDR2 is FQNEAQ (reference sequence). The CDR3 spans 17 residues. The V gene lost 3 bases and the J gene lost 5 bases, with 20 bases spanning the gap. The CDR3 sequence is CASSFDPETHIDQPQHF. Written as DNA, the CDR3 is TGTGCCAGCAGCTTTGACCCCGAGACTCACATTGATCAGCCCCAGCATTTT.

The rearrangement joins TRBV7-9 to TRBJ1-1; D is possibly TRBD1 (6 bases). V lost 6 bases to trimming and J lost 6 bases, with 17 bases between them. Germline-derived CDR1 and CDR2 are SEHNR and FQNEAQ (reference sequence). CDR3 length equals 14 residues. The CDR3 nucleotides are TGTGCCAGCAGTTCGCGACAGGCCGATCCTGAAGCTTTCTTT. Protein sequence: CASSSRQADPEAFF.

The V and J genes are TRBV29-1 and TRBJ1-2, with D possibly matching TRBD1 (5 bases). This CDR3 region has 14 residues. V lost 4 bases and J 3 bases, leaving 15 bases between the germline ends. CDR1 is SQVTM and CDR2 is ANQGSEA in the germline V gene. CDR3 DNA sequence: TGCAGCGTTGTTGTGTCCGGGACTGACTATGGCTACACCTTC. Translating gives CSVVVSGTDYGYTF.